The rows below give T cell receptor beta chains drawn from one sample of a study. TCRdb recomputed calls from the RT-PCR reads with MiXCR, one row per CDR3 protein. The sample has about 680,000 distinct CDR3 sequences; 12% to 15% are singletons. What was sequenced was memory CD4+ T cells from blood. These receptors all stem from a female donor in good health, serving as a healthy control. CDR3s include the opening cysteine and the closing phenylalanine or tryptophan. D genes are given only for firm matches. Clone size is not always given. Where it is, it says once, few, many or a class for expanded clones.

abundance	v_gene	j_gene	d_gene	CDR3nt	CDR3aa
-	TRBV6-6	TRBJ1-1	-	TGTGCCACCCACTTAACAGTGAACACTGAAGCTTTCTTT	CATHLTVNTEAFF
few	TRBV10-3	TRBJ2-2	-	TGTGCCATCAGGGGATTAGAGGTCACCGGGGAGCTGTTTTTT	CAIRGLEVTGELFF
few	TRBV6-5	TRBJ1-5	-	TGTGCCAGCAGCCTTCGGCACTTTCAGCCCCAGCATTTT	CASSLRHFQPQHF
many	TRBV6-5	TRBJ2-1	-	TGTGCCAGCACCAATGCAGGGTATGAGCAGTTCTTC	CASTNAGYEQFF
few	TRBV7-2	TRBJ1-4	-	TGTGCCAGCAGCTTTAAGGGGGTGGGTGAAAAACTGTTTTTT	CASSFKGVGEKLFF
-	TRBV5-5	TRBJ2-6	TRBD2	TGTGCCAGCAGCCTCAAGCGGGGGGACTCTGGGGCCAACGTCCTGACTTTC	CASSLKRGDSGANVLTF
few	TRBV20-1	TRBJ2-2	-	TGCAGTGCTAGAAATCGTAGAGAGGACACCGGGGAGCTGTTTTTT	CSARNRREDTGELFF
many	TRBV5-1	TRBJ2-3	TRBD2	TGCGCCAGCAGCTCCGCGGGCCTAGCGGGAGCCGATACGCAGTATTTT	CASSSAGLAGADTQYF
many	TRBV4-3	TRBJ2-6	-	TGCGCCAGCAGCCAAGTTTACGGGGCCAACTCTGGGGCCAACGTCCTGACTTTC	CASSQVYGANSGANVLTF
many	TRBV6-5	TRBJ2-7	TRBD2	TGTGCCAGCAGCCCTCCGGGCGGGAGCAACGAGCAGTACTTC	CASSPPGGSNEQYF
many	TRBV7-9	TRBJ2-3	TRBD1	TGTGCCAGCAGCCAACAGGGGCATACGCAGTATTTT	CASSQQGHTQYF
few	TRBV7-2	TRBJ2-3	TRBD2	TGTGCCAGCAGCAACCCGGGACTAGCGGGGGGCGGGGATACGCAGTATTTT	CASSNPGLAGGGDTQYF
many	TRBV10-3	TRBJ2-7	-	TGTGCCATCAGTGATTGGGGTGACGAGGCCTACGAGCAGTACTTC	CAISDWGDEAYEQYF
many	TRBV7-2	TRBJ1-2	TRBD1	TGTGCCAGCAGTTCCCCTCGGACAGGGGAATATGGCTACACCTTC	CASSSPRTGEYGYTF
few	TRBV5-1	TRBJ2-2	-	TGCGCCAGCAGCGGCGGGACACCTCCCCGGGAGCTGTTTTTT	CASSGGTPPRELFF
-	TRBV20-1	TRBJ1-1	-	TGCAGTGCTACAGCAGGACGAGTCACTGAAGCTTTCTTT	CSATAGRVTEAFF
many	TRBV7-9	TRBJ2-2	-	TGTGCCAGCAGCCGGGTGGACGTCACCGGGGAGCTGTTTTTT	CASSRVDVTGELFF
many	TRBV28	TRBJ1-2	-	TGTGCCAGCAGTTCCGCCCGGGGATATGGCTACACCTTC	CASSSARGYGYTF
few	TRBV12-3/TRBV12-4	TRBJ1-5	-	TGTGCCAGCAGTTACCTTTCAGGGGAGGGACAGCCCCAGCATTTT	CASSYLSGEGQPQHF
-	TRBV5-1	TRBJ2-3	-	TGCGCCAGCAGCTTGGTCCTGGCCCCCACAGATACGCAGTATTTT	CASSLVLAPTDTQYF
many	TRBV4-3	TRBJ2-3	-	TGCGCCAGCAGCCAAGATCGAACATGGGGGAAATCTAGCACAGATACGCAGTATTTT	CASSQDRTWGKSSTDTQYF
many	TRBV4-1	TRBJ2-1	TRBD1	TGCGCCAGCAGCCAATATACGGACAGGGGGACGGAACAGTTCTTC	CASSQYTDRGTEQFF
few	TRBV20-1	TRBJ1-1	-	TGCAGTGCCCCGGGGATTGCGAACACTGAAGCTTTCTTT	CSAPGIANTEAFF
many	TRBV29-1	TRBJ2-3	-	TGCAGCGTTGAAGGGGTCGCGGGGTCCGGCACAGATACGCAGTATTTT	CSVEGVAGSGTDTQYF
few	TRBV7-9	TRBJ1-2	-	TGTGCCAGCAGCTTAGCCAACGTAGGGTTTAACTATGGCTACACCTTC	CASSLANVGFNYGYTF
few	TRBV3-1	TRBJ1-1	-	TGTGCCAGCAGCCAAGGAATCGGGGCGCAGTTGGGGAACACTGAAGCTTTCTTT	CASSQGIGAQLGNTEAFF
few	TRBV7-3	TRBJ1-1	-	TGTGCCAGCAGCTTAGGTAATCTGAACACTGAAGCTTTCTTT	CASSLGNLNTEAFF
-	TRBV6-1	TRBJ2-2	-	TGTGCCAGCAGTGAACTGGAGGGCGGGGAGCTGTTTTTT	CASSELEGGELFF
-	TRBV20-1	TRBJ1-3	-	TGCAGTGCTAGGGGACTTATCTCTGGAAACACCATATATTTT	CSARGLISGNTIYF
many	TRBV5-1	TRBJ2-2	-	TGCGCCAGCAGCTTGGGACTAGCCGGGGAGCTGTTTTTT	CASSLGLAGELFF
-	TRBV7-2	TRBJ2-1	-	TGTGCCAGCAGCTTTAGGGAATCCTACGAGCAGTTCTTC	CASSFRESYEQFF
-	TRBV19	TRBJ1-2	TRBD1	TGTGCCAGTAGTGTAAACGGACAGGGGGATGGCTACACCTTC	CASSVNGQGDGYTF
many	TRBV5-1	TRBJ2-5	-	TGCGCCAGCAGTTTACGGGAGAGGGGAGAGACCCAGTACTTC	CASSLRERGETQYF
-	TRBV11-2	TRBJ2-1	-	TGTGCCAGCAGCAGCAAAAGGGGGGGACTCAATGAGCAGTTCTTC	CASSSKRGGLNEQFF
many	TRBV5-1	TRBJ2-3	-	TGCGCCAGCAGTCATTCGGCGGTCACAGATACGCAGTATTTT	CASSHSAVTDTQYF
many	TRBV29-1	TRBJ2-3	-	TGCAGCGTTGAAGAACGGGCAGGGGGCACAGATACGCAGTATTTT	CSVEERAGGTDTQYF
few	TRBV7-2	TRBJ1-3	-	TGTGCCAGCAGCTTAGAGCCGGGACTAGCCATATATTTT	CASSLEPGLAIYF
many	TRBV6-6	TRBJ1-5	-	TGTGCCAGCTGTTGGGATAGCAATCAGCCCCAGCATTTT	CASCWDSNQPQHF
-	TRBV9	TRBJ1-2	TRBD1	TGTGCCAGCAGCGCCTACCTAGGACAGGGATATGGCTACACCTTC	CASSAYLGQGYGYTF
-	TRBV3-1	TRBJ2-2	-	TGTGCCAGCACCACATTCACCGGAGCTACCGGGGAGCTGTTTTTT	CASTTFTGATGELFF
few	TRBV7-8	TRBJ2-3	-	TGTGCCAGCAGCTTAGAGGGCAAGCAAGATACGCAGTATTTT	CASSLEGKQDTQYF
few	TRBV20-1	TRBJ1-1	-	TGCAGTGCTATGCGGACACGGGAGAACACTGAAGCTTTCTTT	CSAMRTRENTEAFF
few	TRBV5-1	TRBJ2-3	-	TGCGCCAGCAGCTTGGTGAGCCTAGGTCTTTCCACAGATACGCAGTATTTT	CASSLVSLGLSTDTQYF
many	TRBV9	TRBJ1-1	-	TGTGCCAGCAGCGTAACGGGAATGAACACTGAAGCTTTCTTT	CASSVTGMNTEAFF
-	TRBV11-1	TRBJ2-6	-	TGTGCCAGCAGCTTAGAGGGGTTCGGGGCCAACGTCCTGACTTTC	CASSLEGFGANVLTF
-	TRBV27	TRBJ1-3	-	TGTGCCAGCAGTAAGGAGGGAGAGGGACTACCCCCTTTCTCTGGAAACACCATATATTTT	CASSKEGEGLPPFSGNTIYF
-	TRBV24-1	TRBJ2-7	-	TGTGCCGCCGGGACCGCCGCCTACGAGCAGTACTTC	CAAGTAAYEQYF
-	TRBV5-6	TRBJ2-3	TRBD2	TGTGCCAGCAGCCAAAGGGAGGGAGGTAAAGATACGCAGTATTTT	CASSQREGGKDTQYF
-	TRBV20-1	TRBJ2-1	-	TGCAGTGCTACCACCCGTTCTACTAATGAGCAGTTCTTC	CSATTRSTNEQFF
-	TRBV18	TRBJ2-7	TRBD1	TGTGCCAGCTCACCGATAACCGGGACAGGATTCTACGAGCAGTACTTC	CASSPITGTGFYEQYF
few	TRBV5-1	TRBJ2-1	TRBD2	TGCGCCAGCAGCGTTTCTAGCGGGAGGGTCAATGAGCAGTTCTTC	CASSVSSGRVNEQFF
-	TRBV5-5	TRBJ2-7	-	TGTGCCAGCAGCAAAGAGCATAGCTCCTACGAGCAGTACTTC	CASSKEHSSYEQYF
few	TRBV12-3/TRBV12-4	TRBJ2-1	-	TGTGCCAGCAGTTTTACGGGGACGGTTACCTACAATGAGCAGTTCTTC	CASSFTGTVTYNEQFF
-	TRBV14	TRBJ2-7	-	TGTGCCAGCAGCCTCCGGGTCCCGAGAGAGCAGTACTTC	CASSLRVPREQYF
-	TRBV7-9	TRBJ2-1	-	TGTGCCAGCAGCTTAGGAAATAACAATGAGCAGTTCTTC	CASSLGNNNEQFF